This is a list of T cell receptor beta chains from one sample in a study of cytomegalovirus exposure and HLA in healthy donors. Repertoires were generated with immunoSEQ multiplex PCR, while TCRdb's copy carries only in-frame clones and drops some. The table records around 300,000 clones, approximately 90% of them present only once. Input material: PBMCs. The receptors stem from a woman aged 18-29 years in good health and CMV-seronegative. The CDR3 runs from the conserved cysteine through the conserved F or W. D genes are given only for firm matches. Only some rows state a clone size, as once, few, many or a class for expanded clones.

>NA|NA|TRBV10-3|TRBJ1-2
CAISEFGQGGGYTF
TGTGCCATCAGTGAGTTTGGGCAGGGAGGAGGCTACACCTTC
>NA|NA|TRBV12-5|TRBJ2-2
CASGWVRAVNTGELFF
TGTGCTAGTGGTTGGGTACGAGCCGTGAACACCGGGGAGCTGTTTTTT
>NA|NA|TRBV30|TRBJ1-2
CACSLGGGYTF
TGTGCCTGCTCCCTAGGTGGTGGCTACACCTTC
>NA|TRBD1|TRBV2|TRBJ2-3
CASRKGQYTDTQYF
TGTGCCAGCAGGAAGGGACAGTACACAGATACGCAGTATTTT
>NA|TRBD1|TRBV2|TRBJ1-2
CASSGVRQGANYGYTF
TGTGCCAGCAGCGGAGTAAGACAGGGGGCGAACTATGGCTACACCTTC
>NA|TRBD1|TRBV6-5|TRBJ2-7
CASSRDRYSYEQYF
TGTGCCAGCAGCCGGGACAGGTATTCCTACGAGCAGTACTTC
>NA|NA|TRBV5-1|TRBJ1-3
CASSFDPSSGNTIYF
TGCGCCAGCAGCTTTGATCCGAGTTCTGGAAACACCATATATTTT
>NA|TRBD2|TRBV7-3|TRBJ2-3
CASSPSSGVTDTQYF
TGTGCCAGCAGCCCCTCTAGCGGGGTCACAGATACGCAGTATTTT
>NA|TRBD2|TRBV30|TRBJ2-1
CAWDPGTLSGGDNEQFF
TGTGCCTGGGATCCGGGGACCCTTAGCGGGGGGGACAATGAGCAGTTCTTC
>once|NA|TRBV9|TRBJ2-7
CASSGGGEQYF
TGTGCCAGCAGCGGAGGGGGAGAGCAGTACTTC
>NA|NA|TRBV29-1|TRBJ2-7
CSVLSLKSSYEQYF
TGCAGCGTGTTAAGCCTAAAGAGCTCCTACGAGCAGTACTTC
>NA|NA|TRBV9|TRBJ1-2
CASSPVTGSNYGYTF
TGTGCCAGCAGCCCCGTTACAGGGTCAAACTATGGCTACACCTTC
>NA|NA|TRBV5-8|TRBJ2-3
CASSRISMGGLSTDTQYF
TGTGCCAGCAGCCGGATAAGCATGGGGGGTCTTAGCACAGATACGCAGTATTTT
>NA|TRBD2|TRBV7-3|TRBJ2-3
CASSSSAGDYTDTQYF
TGTGCCAGCAGCTCCTCCGCGGGGGACTACACAGATACGCAGTATTTT
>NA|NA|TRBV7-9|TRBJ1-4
CASSASYGEKLFF
TGTGCCAGCAGCGCATCTTACGGTGAAAAACTGTTTTTT
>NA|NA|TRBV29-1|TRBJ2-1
CSGAGTSNYNEQFF
TGCAGCGGCGCCGGGACTTCTAACTACAATGAGCAGTTCTTC
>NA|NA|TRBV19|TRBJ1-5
CASSIVGEPQHF
TGTGCCAGTAGTATTGTCGGGGAGCCCCAGCATTTT
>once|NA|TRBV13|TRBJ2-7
CASSDSSFYEQYF
TGTGCCAGCAGTGACAGTTCATTCTACGAGCAGTACTTC